The present T cell receptor (beta chain) was sequenced within a study of blood T cell repertoires in COVID-19. On the study more broadly: T cells, B-cell-depleted T cells, or PBMCs provided the cDNA or gDNA that served as material.

In the authors' workflow: Using reference gene primer amplification, nucleated cell counts were estimated. Method: immunoSEQ multiplex PCR; TCRdb's copy keeps in-frame clones and lacks some. V, J and clone size are taken as reported in that table, and D and trimming were inferred from the DNA itself. The table records roughly 100,000 clones, 85% to 90% of them present only once. Trimming cost V 0 bases and J 0 bases, with 9 bases left between them. CDR1 WNHNN and CDR2 SYGVQD come from the germline V gene (reference sequence). CDR3 size: 15 residues. The gene calls are TRBV10-1 and TRBJ2-7; D is unresolved. The sample consisted of peripheral blood. This TCR was sampled from a human donor in a cohort sampled during active COVID-19. The CDR3 region is CASSESGSRSYEQYF. The CDR3 DNA reads as TGCGCCAGCAGTGAGTCGGGCAGCCGCTCCTACGAGCAGTACTTC.